This TCR beta chain was sequenced in a study of blood T cell repertoires in COVID-19. Repertoires were generated with immunoSEQ multiplex PCR, while TCRdb's copy carries only in-frame clones and drops some. The data show about 170,000 clones, 88% seen once. The germline CDR1 and CDR2 sequences are SGHRS and YFSETQ. CDR3 length: 18 residues. V lost 4 bases to trimming and J lost 0 bases; unmatched junction nucleotides: 16. The rearrangement uses TRBV5-1 and TRBJ2-7, with 7 bases that match TRBD1. This TCR came from a man aged 50 to 60 who had recovered from COVID-19. The sample comprised peripheral blood. CDR3: CASSASGTVIRSSYEQYF. The CDR3 DNA reads as TGCGCCAGCAGCGCCTCCGGGACAGTCATAAGGAGCTCCTACGAGCAGTACTTC. The full variable domain, in which reference TRBV5-1 and TRBJ2-7 provide the parts outside the CDR3, is KAGVTQTPRYLIKTRGQQVTLSCSPISGHRSVSWYQQTPGQGLQFLFEYFSETQRNKGNFPGRFSGRQFSNSRSEMNVSTLELGDSALYLCASSASGTVIRSSYEQYFGPGTRLTVT.